The 13 T cell receptor beta chains in this list originate from one sample, sequenced in a study of blood T cell repertoires in COVID-19. Here immunoSEQ multiplex PCR was the method, and the copy in TCRdb shows in-frame clones only, minus some. There are roughly 180,000 clones in the sample; about four fifths occur only once, and approximately 18% lies in the top ten. Sequenced sample: PBMCs or T cells enriched from blood (not recorded which). The receptor set was obtained from a man between 60 and 75 years old who had recovered from COVID-19.

The chain links TRBV2 to TRBJ1-5; 7 nucleotides line up with TRBD1. Germline trimming cut 7 bases from V and 5 bases from J; bases unmatched to any gene: 5. Looked up from germline, CDR1 is SNHLY and CDR2 is FYNNEI. The CDR3 is made up of 13 amino acids. The CDR3 bases are TGTGCCAGCACGGAAGGGGGCTATCAGCCCCAGCATTTT. It encodes CASTEGGYQPQHF. The full variable domain, with the rest looked up from reference TRBV2 and TRBJ1-5, is EPEVTQTPSHQVTQMGQEVILRCVPISNHLYFYWYRQILGQKVEFLVSFYNNEISEKSEIFDDQFSVERPDGSNFTLKIRSTKLEDSAMYFCASTEGGYQPQHFGDGTRLSIL.

On this clone itself: Distinct nucleotide sequences in the sample also encode this CDR3. The DNA for the CDR3 is TGCAGCGTCGGACAGGGGGCAGGAGAGACCCAGTACTTC. This translates into CSVGQGAGETQYF. The V and J genes are TRBV29-1 and TRBJ2-5; 11 bases are a match to TRBD1. Trimming at V came to 6 bases and at J to 4 bases, leaving 4 bases not matched to a gene. Germline values: CDR1 SQVTM, CDR2 ANQGSEA. This CDR3 spans 13 amino acids. Drawing the rest from reference TRBV29-1 and TRBJ2-5, the complete variable domain is SAVISQKPSRDICQRGTSLTIQCQVDSQVTMMFWYRQQPGQSLTLIATANQGSEATYESGFVIDKFPISRPNLTFSTLTVSNMSPEDSSIYLCSVGQGAGETQYFGPGTRLLVL.

The V gene is TRBV3-1 (or the pseudogene TRBV3-2), the J gene TRBJ2-7; D may be TRBD2 (7 bases). The CDR3 length is 15 residues. Germline CDR1 reads LGHDT; CDR2 reads YNNKEL (reference sequence). V lost 4 bases and J 2 bases, leaving 15 bases between the germline ends. CDR3: CASSLGGLAAYEQYF. The CDR3 coding sequence is TGTGCCAGCAGCCTGGGGGGGCTAGCCGCCTACGAGCAGTACTTC.

The rearrangement joins TRBV18 to TRBJ2-7; 7 bases are shared with TRBD2. The germline V gene has CDR1 KGHSH and CDR2 LQKENI. This CDR3 is built from 17 residues. J gave up 4 bases and V 3 bases, and 15 bases lay outside the gene matches. In DNA form, the CDR3 reads TGTGCCAGCTCACCCTCAGAGGGAACTAGCGTTTTATACGAGCAGTACTTC. Protein product: CASSPSEGTSVLYEQYF.

This clone qualifies as medium-sized. The CDR3: CASSPSLYEQYF. CDR3 DNA: TGTGCCAGCAGCCCCTCCCTTTACGAGCAGTACTTC. The chain joins TRBV4-2 to TRBJ2-7, with unresolved D. Germline V gene data show CDR1 as LGHNA and CDR2 as YNFKEQ. This CDR3 contains 12 residues. V lost 4 bases and J 4 bases, leaving 8 bases between the germline ends.

The genes are TRBV2 and TRBJ1-6; 7 bases agree with TRBD1. The CDR3 totals 16 residues. J gave up 7 bases and V 2 bases, and 8 bases lay outside the gene matches. From germline, CDR1 is SNHLY and CDR2 FYNNEI. For the CDR3, the DNA is TGTGCCAGCAGTGAAATTGAGACAGGGTGGAATTCACCCCTCCACTTT. Translation: CASSEIETGWNSPLHF.

The chain employs TRBV15 and TRBJ1-2; perhaps TRBD1 as D (6 bases). The V and J ends lost 9 bases and 3 bases respectively, with 14 bases between them. The length of the CDR3 is 13 residues. Germline loops: CDR1 LNHNV, CDR2 YYDKDF (reference sequence). CDR3 DNA: TGTGCCACGTCGGCGACAGGTGACTATGGCTACACCTTC. This codes for CATSATGDYGYTF. Drawing the rest from reference TRBV15 and TRBJ1-2, the complete variable domain is DAMVIQNPRYQVTQFGKPVTLSCSQTLNHNVMYWYQQKSSQAPKLLFHYYDKDFNNEADTPDNFQSRRPNTSFCFLDIRSPGLGDTAMYLCATSATGDYGYTFGSGTRLTVV.

This sequence joins TRBV7-9 and TRBJ1-2; 9 bases map to TRBD1. J lost 6 bases, V lost 6 bases, and 17 bases had no gene match. CDR3 length equals 17 residues. The germline V gene has CDR1 SEHNR and CDR2 FQNEAQ (reference sequence). This chain's CDR3 is CASSPAGTGRVRDGYTF. CDR3 bases: TGTGCCAGCAGTCCCGCCGGGACAGGGAGGGTGAGGGATGGCTACACCTTC.

The chain employs TRBV15 and TRBJ2-1, with D possibly matching TRBD2 (5 bases). V was shortened by 5 bases and J by 5 bases, with 13 bases between the two germline ends. Germline CDR1 is LNHNV and CDR2 is YYDKDF (reference sequence). CDR3 length equals 14 residues. In nucleotides, the CDR3 is TGTGCCACCAGCGCCCATGAGAGGGACAATGAGCAGTTCTTC. This sequence encodes CATSAHERDNEQFF.

The chain recombines TRBV6-5 with TRBJ1-6; the match to TRBD1 covers 8 bases. The CDR3 runs to 14 residues. V shed 6 bases and J 7 bases; nucleotides not matched to a gene: 5. CDR1 is MNHEY, CDR2 SVGAGI, per germline. The DNA for the CDR3 is TGTGCCAGCAGGGAGACAGGGGTCAATTCACCCCTCCACTTT. Its translation: CASRETGVNSPLHF.

On this clone: The same CDR3 arises from other DNA sequences in this sample as well. The chain joins TRBV7-2 to TRBJ2-1, with 7 positions matching TRBD2. The CDR3 extends over 16 amino acids. The ends lost 0 bases at V and 2 bases at J; junction bases unmatched: 4. CDR1 is SGHTA, CDR2 FQGNSA, per germline. CDR3 sequence reads: CASSLAGGRTYNEQFF. The CDR3 DNA reads TGTGCCAGCAGCTTAGCGGGCGGGAGAACCTACAATGAGCAGTTCTTC.

J is TRBJ1-6 and V is TRBV27; perhaps TRBD1 as D (6 bases). V lost 5 bases and J 9 bases, leaving 11 bases between the germline ends. From germline, CDR1 is MNHEY and CDR2 SMNVEV (reference sequence). The CDR3 totals 13 residues. Written as DNA, the CDR3 is TGTGCCAGCAGTCTACAGGGTCCTTCACCCCTCCACTTT. Encoded protein: CASSLQGPSPLHF.

The rearrangement uses TRBV24-1 and TRBJ2-2; 7 positions agree with TRBD2. Germline CDR1 KGHDR, CDR2 SFDVKD. The CDR3 loop spans 16 amino acids. J gave up 0 bases and V 3 bases, and 3 bases lay outside the gene matches. The CDR3 bases are TGTGCCACCAGTGATGCTAGCGGACCGAACACCGGGGAGCTGTTTTTT. Translation gives CATSDASGPNTGELFF.